This is a list of T cell receptor beta chains from one sample in a study of cytomegalovirus exposure and HLA in healthy donors. Measured with immunoSEQ multiplex PCR; TCRdb has only the in-frame clones, and not every one. The table shows 140,000 to 150,000 clones, with roughly four fifths occurring only once. Sample: PBMCs. Receptors were obtained from a man aged 40-50 years in good health and CMV-seropositive. The CDR3 runs from the conserved cysteine through the conserved F or W. Each record gives: V gene, J gene, clone size, D gene, CDR3 DNA, CDR3 protein. D genes are given only for firm matches. Only part of the rows carry a size: once, few, many, or a class if the clone is expanded.

TRBV5-8	TRBJ1-2	-	-	TGTGCCAGCACCCGACAGCCCGCTAACTATGGCTACACCTTC	CASTRQPANYGYTF
TRBV25-1	TRBJ1-5	-	-	TGTGCCAGCAGTGAATCTACAGGGATCAATCAGCCCCAGCATTTT	CASSESTGINQPQHF
TRBV5-6	TRBJ1-2	-	-	TGTGCCAGCAGCTCGGGACCGACAGGACCCTTGTATGGCTACACCTTC	CASSSGPTGPLYGYTF
TRBV2	TRBJ2-5	-	-	TGTGCCAGCAGTGAAGGTCGGACAGTTTTTAAAGAGACCCAGTACTTC	CASSEGRTVFKETQYF
TRBV28	TRBJ2-3	-	TRBD2	TGTGCCAGCAGTTTATGGCAGGGACTATCTGATACGCAGTATTTT	CASSLWQGLSDTQYF
TRBV6-6	TRBJ1-4	many	-	TGTGCAACTTCTAACGCCGCAACTAATGAAAAACTGTTTTTT	CATSNAATNEKLFF
TRBV18	TRBJ2-7	-	TRBD2	TGTGCCAGCTCATCCGCCGGACTAGGTAATCCCGAGCAGTACTTC	CASSSAGLGNPEQYF
TRBV18	TRBJ2-1	-	-	TGTGCCAGCTCCGAGGCGGTAGCATCTAATGAGCAGTTCTTC	CASSEAVASNEQFF
TRBV19	TRBJ2-7	-	-	TGTGCCAGTAGCAAAAACACCGGGACACGGGCCAACGAGCAGTACTTC	CASSKNTGTRANEQYF
TRBV19	TRBJ2-3	-	-	TGTGCCAGTAGTATAGCACTAGTAAGCACAGATACGCAGTATTTT	CASSIALVSTDTQYF
TRBV5-5	TRBJ2-3	few	TRBD2	TGTGCCAGCAGCTTGCTAGCGGGAAGGTCCGATACGCAGTATTTT	CASSLLAGRSDTQYF
TRBV6-5	TRBJ1-4	-	-	TGTGCCAGCAGGCTCGGTTCTAATGAAAAACTGTTTTTT	CASRLGSNEKLFF
TRBV7-9	TRBJ1-2	-	-	TGTGCCAGCAGCCCATTTTACTACTATGGCTACACCTTC	CASSPFYYYGYTF
TRBV30	TRBJ1-2	-	-	TGTGCCTGGATTTTCGGCCCAGGCCCCTATGGCTACACCTTC	CAWIFGPGPYGYTF
TRBV30	TRBJ2-1	-	TRBD1	TGTGCCTGGAGTCCTGGACAGGGGGCCTACAATGAGCAGTTCTTC	CAWSPGQGAYNEQFF
TRBV4-1	TRBJ1-4	-	TRBD1	TGCGCCAGCAGCCGGTCGGGACAGCCTAATGAAAAACTGTTTTTT	CASSRSGQPNEKLFF
TRBV18	TRBJ2-2	many	-	TGTGCCAGCTCACCTGGGGCAGGGACGAACACCGGGGAGCTGTTTTTT	CASSPGAGTNTGELFF
TRBV7-2	TRBJ2-7	-	-	TGTGCCAGCAGCTCCTTACAGGGTTACGAGCAGTACTTC	CASSSLQGYEQYF
TRBV28	TRBJ1-2	few	-	TGTGCCAGCAGTCCCGGCAGGGTTAGTGGCTACACCTTC	CASSPGRVSGYTF
TRBV28	TRBJ2-7	-	TRBD2	TGTGCCAGCGGCCCGGGAGGGAGCGACGAGCAGTACTTC	CASGPGGSDEQYF
TRBV19	TRBJ1-2	-	-	TGTGCCAGTACCCTAGCACACCGAAGCATATATGGCTACACCTTC	CASTLAHRSIYGYTF
TRBV29-1	TRBJ2-7	-	TRBD2	TGCAGCGCAATGACTAGCGGGAGGGCCTACGAGCAGTACTTC	CSAMTSGRAYEQYF
TRBV6-4	TRBJ1-3	-	TRBD1	TGTGCCAGCGGGAATCGACAGGGAAGGAAGGACACCATATATTTT	CASGNRQGRKDTIYF
TRBV27	TRBJ2-7	-	TRBD2	TGTGCCAGCAGCCTCCGGGAGGGCCCCTACGAGCAGTACTTC	CASSLREGPYEQYF
TRBV27	TRBJ2-1	-	-	TGTGCCAGCAGTTTATCCACAGTGGGGCGTCATGAGCAGTTCTTC	CASSLSTVGRHEQFF
TRBV2	TRBJ2-3	-	TRBD2	TGTGCCAGCCGGACTAGCGGATACACAGATACGCAGTATTTT	CASRTSGYTDTQYF
TRBV9	TRBJ2-1	once	TRBD1	TGTGCCAGCAGCGTAGAAGACAGGGGTCCTTCATACAATGAGCAGTTCTTC	CASSVEDRGPSYNEQFF
TRBV28	TRBJ1-6	-	-	TGTGCCAGCAATACAGGGCGGAATTCACCCCTCCACTTT	CASNTGRNSPLHF
TRBV4-2	TRBJ2-7	-	-	TGTGCCAGCAGCCAAGCAGGACAGCGGACCTACGAGCAGTACTTC	CASSQAGQRTYEQYF
TRBV11-2	TRBJ2-3	-	TRBD1	TGTGCCAGCAGCGCAGACAGGGGCGGTACAGATACGCAGTATTTT	CASSADRGGTDTQYF
TRBV7-6	TRBJ2-1	-	TRBD1	TGTGCCAGCACACGGGGGACAGGGGTTATGGATGAGCAGTTCTTC	CASTRGTGVMDEQFF
TRBV11-2	TRBJ1-1	-	TRBD1	TGTGCCAGCAGCCGACAGGGTGGCACTGAAGCTTTCTTT	CASSRQGGTEAFF
TRBV5-1	TRBJ1-5	-	TRBD1	TGCGCCAGCAGTCCCGGGACAGGATATCAGCCCCAGCATTTT	CASSPGTGYQPQHF
TRBV27	TRBJ1-4	-	-	TGTGCCAGCAGTCTTAGGGGATTGGCTAATGAAAAACTGTTTTTT	CASSLRGLANEKLFF
TRBV28	TRBJ1-1	-	-	TGTGCCAGCAGTTTCGGGGGAGGTTCTGAAGCTTTCTTT	CASSFGGGSEAFF
TRBV6-5	TRBJ2-7	-	-	TGTGCCAGCAGCAACCACCGACAGGCCCCCCACGAGCAGTACTTC	CASSNHRQAPHEQYF
TRBV30	TRBJ1-5	few	-	TGTGCCTGGAGTGTACGAGAGGGTCAGCCCCAGCATTTT	CAWSVREGQPQHF
TRBV28	TRBJ1-4	-	-	TGTGCCAGCAGTTTTGGAGGACAGCTCGGAGAAAAACTGTTTTTT	CASSFGGQLGEKLFF
TRBV9	TRBJ1-4	-	-	TGTGCCAGCAGCGCCTCCGGGACAAGTGGTGGAAAACTGTTTTTT	CASSASGTSGGKLFF
TRBV5-1	TRBJ2-1	-	TRBD2	TGCGCCAGCAGGTATCAGCGGGAGAGTTCTCACCATGAGCAGTTCTTC	CASRYQRESSHHEQFF
TRBV7-2	TRBJ2-7	-	-	TGTGCCAGCAGCTTAGATTCGGGGAGCGAGCAGTACTTC	CASSLDSGSEQYF
TRBV6-5	TRBJ2-5	-	TRBD1	TGTGCCAGTAACCGGGACAGCCAAGAGACCCAGTACTTC	CASNRDSQETQYF
TRBV4-3	TRBJ2-7	-	TRBD2	TGCGCCAGCAGCCAAGAATACAGCGGGAGAAGGGGCGAGCAGTACTTC	CASSQEYSGRRGEQYF
TRBV5-4	TRBJ2-5	-	-	TGTGCCAGCAGCACAGGACGGGTGGAGACCCAGTACTTC	CASSTGRVETQYF
TRBV9	TRBJ1-1	-	-	TGTGCCAGCAGCGAGAGTCACAGGAACACTGAAGCTTTCTTT	CASSESHRNTEAFF
TRBV5-4	TRBJ1-5	-	-	TGTGCCAGCAGCTTACCGGGACAAAATCAGCCCCAGCATTTT	CASSLPGQNQPQHF
TRBV6-1	TRBJ2-7	-	-	TGTGCCAGCAGTGAAGGCAGGGATACTTACGAGCAGTACTTC	CASSEGRDTYEQYF
TRBV27	TRBJ2-7	-	-	TGTGCCAGCAGTTTACAAGGGGCTAACTACGAGCAGTACTTC	CASSLQGANYEQYF
TRBV2	TRBJ2-3	-	TRBD2	TGTGCCAGCATGCTAGCGGGCCGAGGGACAGATACGCAGTATTTT	CASMLAGRGTDTQYF
TRBV18	TRBJ2-3	-	TRBD2	TGTGCCAGCTCACCGGTAGCGGGAGGGCCGGGAACAGATACGCAGTATTTT	CASSPVAGGPGTDTQYF
TRBV7-2	TRBJ2-7	-	TRBD2	TGTGCCAGCAGCTTAGTATGGACTAGCGGGGCGAGCTCCTACGAGCAGTACTTC	CASSLVWTSGASSYEQYF
TRBV18	TRBJ2-1	-	TRBD2	TGTGCCAGCTCACCACCGGGGGCTAGCGGGACCCATGAGCAGTTCTTC	CASSPPGASGTHEQFF
TRBV15	TRBJ2-1	-	-	TGTGCCACCCGGGCGCCGGAGGACTACAATGAGCAGTTCTTC	CATRAPEDYNEQFF
TRBV6-1	TRBJ2-7	-	TRBD1	TGTGCCAGCAGCTTGACAGGGGGCGAGAACGAGCAGTACTTC	CASSLTGGENEQYF
TRBV29-1	TRBJ2-5	-	-	TGCAGCGTTCAGGGGTCGGAAGAGACCCAGTACTTC	CSVQGSEETQYF